Detailed here is one T cell receptor (beta chain). The record originates from a study of blood T cell repertoires in COVID-19. For the study at large: Acute-phase and convalescent COVID-19 samples originated in the United States, Italy and Spain. T cells, B-cell-depleted T cells, or PBMCs provided the cDNA or gDNA that served as material.

Authors' methods: Quantification of nucleated cells was approximated via reference gene primer amplification. Profiled with immunoSEQ multiplex PCR; TCRdb holds only in-frame clones, not every one. The V and J calls and the clone size are those of that table, but D and trimming were determined from the DNA. The data hold fewer than 400,000 clones, with about 83% observed a single time. Between the trimmed V and J ends, which lost 5 bases and 7 bases, there was a span of 12 bases. In germline, CDR1 is MNHEY, CDR2 SVGEGT. The CDR3 consists of 13 residues. Sequenced: peripheral blood. V gene TRBV6-2 or TRBV6-3 combines with J gene TRBJ1-5, with no clear D. This clonotype originated in a young man with active or convalescent COVID-19. The CDR3, as DNA: TGTGCCAGCAGTAGGACTGGCGGGCAGCCCCAGCATTTT. Encoded protein: CASSRTGGQPQHF.